Listed below are T cell receptor beta chains from one sample, sequenced in a study of T cells in Graves' hyperthyroidism and ophthalmopathy. In TCRdb, the multiplex PCR reads were re-called with MiXCR into one record per CDR3 protein. Of roughly 840,000 distinct CDR3 sequences in the sample, around 38% are singletons; the top ten hold 8.9%. The sequenced sample was blood. The receptors stem from a man aged 18 to 30 with Graves' hyperthyroidism. Each CDR3 is given with its conserved first and last residue. Each record gives: V gene, clone size, J gene, D gene, CDR3 protein, CDR3 DNA. The D gene is left open where the match is weak. Part of the rows lack a size; the others show once, few, many or a class for expanded clones.

v_gene: TRBV5-8; abundance: .; j_gene: TRBJ2-5; d_gene: .; CDR3aa: CASSSAWVTEETQYF; CDR3nt: TGTGCCAGCAGCTCCGCCTGGGTGACGGAAGAGACCCAGTACTTC
v_gene: TRBV2; abundance: .; j_gene: TRBJ1-1; d_gene: .; CDR3aa: CASTTPRSGINEAFF; CDR3nt: TGTGCCAGCACCACCCCAAGATCAGGGATCAATGAAGCTTTCTTT
v_gene: TRBV7-6; abundance: many; j_gene: TRBJ1-2; d_gene: .; CDR3aa: CASSLSSWREPAF; CDR3nt: TGTGCCAGCAGCTTATCGTCGTGGCGGGAGCCTGCCTTC
v_gene: TRBV20-1; abundance: few; j_gene: TRBJ2-7; d_gene: .; CDR3aa: CSAREDRRYEQYF; CDR3nt: TGCAGTGCTAGAGAGGACCGGAGGTACGAGCAGTACTTC
v_gene: TRBV29-1; abundance: once; j_gene: TRBJ1-6; d_gene: .; CDR3aa: CSLVSSNSPLHF; CDR3nt: TGCAGCTTAGTGTCCAGCAATTCACCCCTCCACTTT
v_gene: TRBV9; abundance: few; j_gene: TRBJ1-3; d_gene: .; CDR3aa: CASSTGRLGAGNTIYF; CDR3nt: TGTGCCAGCAGCACAGGACGCCTAGGGGCTGGAAACACCATATATTTT
v_gene: TRBV25-1; abundance: .; j_gene: TRBJ1-1; d_gene: .; CDR3aa: CASSQESGLRNTEAFF; CDR3nt: TGCGCCAGCAGCCAAGAGTCCGGCCTAAGAAACACTGAAGCTTTCTTT
v_gene: TRBV10-3; abundance: .; j_gene: TRBJ2-2; d_gene: .; CDR3aa: CATQTASYYEQYFGPGTGELFF; CDR3nt: .
v_gene: TRBV19; abundance: .; j_gene: TRBJ2-5; d_gene: .; CDR3aa: CAHWGETQYF; CDR3nt: TGTGCTCATTGGGGGGAGACCCAGTACTTC
v_gene: TRBV29-1; abundance: .; j_gene: TRBJ1-2; d_gene: .; CDR3aa: CSVRGGRGETDLYGYTF; CDR3nt: TGCAGCGTTCGTGGGGGGCGAGGGGAGACCGACCTGTATGGCTACACCTTC
v_gene: TRBV11-2; abundance: many; j_gene: TRBJ1-2; d_gene: .; CDR3aa: CASSLDPDSFYGYTF; CDR3nt: TGTGCCAGCAGCTTAGACCCGGACAGCTTCTATGGCTACACCTTC
v_gene: TRBV3-1; abundance: .; j_gene: TRBJ1-2; d_gene: .; CDR3aa: CASSQGGDSYGYTF; CDR3nt: TGTGCCAGCAGCCAAGGAGGGGATAGCTATGGCTACACCTTC
v_gene: TRBV5-4; abundance: .; j_gene: TRBJ2-7; d_gene: TRBD2; CDR3aa: CASSSTQTSDLPYEQYF; CDR3nt: TGTGCCAGCAGCTCAACTCAGACTAGCGACTTACCGTACGAGCAGTACTTC
v_gene: TRBV10-2; abundance: .; j_gene: TRBJ1-1; d_gene: .; CDR3aa: CASSQEFSLTWEKAFF; CDR3nt: TGCGCCAGCAGCCAAGAGTTTTCGCTGACCTGGGAGAAAGCCTTCTTT
v_gene: TRBV29-1; abundance: .; j_gene: TRBJ2-3; d_gene: .; CDR3aa: CSVARDSDTQYF; CDR3nt: TGCAGCGTTGCGCGGGACTCCGATACGCAGTATTTT
v_gene: TRBV5-5; abundance: .; j_gene: TRBJ2-5; d_gene: .; CDR3aa: CASSLMRAGETQYF; CDR3nt: TGCGCCAGCAGCTTGATGAGGGCGGGGGAGACCCAGTACTTC
v_gene: TRBV7-9; abundance: many; j_gene: TRBJ2-5; d_gene: .; CDR3aa: CASSDPGGEETQYF; CDR3nt: TGTGCCAGCAGCGATCCGGGGGGCGAAGAGACCCAGTACTTC
v_gene: TRBV9; abundance: .; j_gene: TRBJ2-5; d_gene: .; CDR3aa: CASSPWREETQYF; CDR3nt: TGTGCCAGCTCACCATGGAGGGAAGAGACCCAGTACTTC
v_gene: TRBV10-3; abundance: .; j_gene: TRBJ1-2; d_gene: .; CDR3aa: CAISEAGDPYGYTF; CDR3nt: TGTGCCATCAGTGAGGCAGGGGATCCCTATGGCTACACCTTC
v_gene: TRBV6-5; abundance: few; j_gene: TRBJ2-7; d_gene: TRBD2; CDR3aa: CASSYRGGQYEQYF; CDR3nt: TGTGCCAGCAGTTACCGCGGGGGGCAGTACGAGCAGTACTTC
v_gene: TRBV7-2; abundance: .; j_gene: TRBJ2-5; d_gene: TRBD2; CDR3aa: CASGGGAQYF; CDR3nt: TGTGCCAGCGGGGGAGGGGCCCAGTACTTC
v_gene: TRBV15; abundance: .; j_gene: TRBJ2-3; d_gene: .; CDR3aa: CATSTKKSDTQYF; CDR3nt: TGTGCCACCAGCACAAAGAAGTCCGATACGCAGTATTTT
v_gene: TRBV19; abundance: .; j_gene: TRBJ2-7; d_gene: .; CDR3aa: CASLGASNEQYF; CDR3nt: TGTGCCAGTTTAGGGGCCTCCAACGAGCAGTACTTC
v_gene: TRBV5-1; abundance: many; j_gene: TRBJ2-2; d_gene: .; CDR3aa: CASSAGQNTGELFF; CDR3nt: TGCGCCAGCAGCGCGGGCCAGAACACCGGGGAGCTGTTTTTT
v_gene: TRBV5-6; abundance: .; j_gene: TRBJ2-7; d_gene: TRBD1; CDR3aa: CASSALDREYREQYF; CDR3nt: TGTGCCAGCAGCGCCCTGGACAGGGAATATCGGGAGCAGTACTTC
v_gene: TRBV19; abundance: many; j_gene: TRBJ1-5; d_gene: TRBD1; CDR3aa: CASSMGQFNQPQHF; CDR3nt: TGTGCCAGTAGTATGGGACAGTTCAATCAGCCCCAGCATTTT
v_gene: TRBV29-1; abundance: .; j_gene: TRBJ2-7; d_gene: TRBD1; CDR3aa: CSGGQGARREQYF; CDR3nt: TGCAGCGGGGGACAGGGGGCGAGAAGGGAGCAGTACTTC
v_gene: TRBV2; abundance: .; j_gene: TRBJ1-2; d_gene: .; CDR3aa: CASSLEAQRSNYGYTF; CDR3nt: TGTGCCAGCAGTCTGGAGGCACAGAGGTCTAACTATGGCTACACCTTC
v_gene: TRBV2; abundance: many; j_gene: TRBJ1-1; d_gene: TRBD1; CDR3aa: CASSEGTGTMAEAFF; CDR3nt: TGTGCCAGCAGTGAGGGGACAGGGACGATGGCTGAAGCTTTCTTT
v_gene: TRBV2; abundance: few; j_gene: TRBJ2-2; d_gene: .; CDR3aa: CASSEFRGRQTGDTGELFF; CDR3nt: TGTGCCAGCAGTGAATTCCGAGGGAGGCAAACCGGGGACACCGGGGAGCTGTTTTTT
v_gene: TRBV2; abundance: .; j_gene: TRBJ2-2; d_gene: .; CDR3aa: CASSEVRGTGELSW; CDR3nt: TGTGCCAGCAGTGAAGTTAGGGGTACCGGGGAGCTGTCTTGG
v_gene: TRBV12-3/TRBV12-4; abundance: .; j_gene: TRBJ2-5; d_gene: .; CDR3aa: CASSPWDGKETQYF; CDR3nt: TGTGCCAGCAGCCCCTGGGACGGGAAGGAAACCCAGTACTTC
v_gene: TRBV29-1; abundance: once; j_gene: TRBJ2-7; d_gene: TRBD2; CDR3aa: CSVAGGAYEQYF; CDR3nt: TGCAGCGTAGCTGGGGGGGCCTACGAGCAGTACTTC
v_gene: TRBV7-9; abundance: few; j_gene: TRBJ2-2; d_gene: .; CDR3aa: CASSLKRQGAGELFF; CDR3nt: TGTGCCAGCAGCTTAAAAAGGCAGGGAGCCGGGGAGCTGTTTTTT
v_gene: TRBV24-1; abundance: many; j_gene: TRBJ1-2; d_gene: .; CDR3aa: CATSGRVWYGYTF; CDR3nt: TGTGCCACCAGTGGGAGGGTCTGGTATGGCTACACCTTC
v_gene: TRBV19; abundance: many; j_gene: TRBJ1-5; d_gene: TRBD1; CDR3aa: CASRSSRDRLRSGQPQHF; CDR3nt: TGTGCCAGTAGGAGCTCCAGGGACAGGCTTCGTTCGGGTCAGCCCCAGCATTTT
v_gene: TRBV12-3/TRBV12-4; abundance: few; j_gene: TRBJ1-2; d_gene: .; CDR3aa: CASTPGPLSGYTF; CDR3nt: TGTGCCAGCACGCCGGGCCCCCTTAGTGGCTACACCTTC
v_gene: TRBV12-3/TRBV12-4; abundance: .; j_gene: TRBJ1-3; d_gene: .; CDR3aa: CASSLPGSGNTIYF; CDR3nt: TGTGCCAGCAGTTTACCCGGCTCTGGAAACACCATATATTTT
v_gene: TRBV5-5; abundance: many; j_gene: TRBJ1-2; d_gene: TRBD1; CDR3aa: CASSLVQGAYGYTF; CDR3nt: TGTGCCAGCAGCTTGGTTCAGGGGGCGTATGGCTACACCTTC
v_gene: TRBV29-1; abundance: many; j_gene: TRBJ1-1; d_gene: .; CDR3aa: CSVTGSNTEAFF; CDR3nt: TGCAGCGTCACAGGGTCGAACACTGAAGCTTTCTTT
v_gene: TRBV2; abundance: .; j_gene: TRBJ1-1; d_gene: TRBD1; CDR3aa: CASSEAGQGLDTEAFF; CDR3nt: TGTGCCAGCAGTGAAGCGGGACAGGGGTTGGACACTGAAGCTTTCTTT
v_gene: TRBV19; abundance: few; j_gene: TRBJ1-5; d_gene: TRBD1; CDR3aa: CASTSGTGDSNQPQHF; CDR3nt: TGTGCCAGTACCTCCGGGACAGGGGATAGCAATCAGCCCCAGCATTTT
v_gene: TRBV4-2; abundance: .; j_gene: TRBJ2-6; d_gene: TRBD1; CDR3aa: CASSHGGQGGSGANVLTF; CDR3nt: TGTGCCAGCAGCCATGGAGGACAGGGCGGCTCTGGGGCCAACGTCCTGACTTTC
v_gene: TRBV29-1; abundance: .; j_gene: TRBJ2-5; d_gene: .; CDR3aa: CSVEGDREVTQYF; CDR3nt: TGCAGCGTTGAAGGAGACAGGGAGGTGACCCAGTACTTC
v_gene: TRBV29-1; abundance: .; j_gene: TRBJ1-2; d_gene: .; CDR3aa: CSAPMQDGYYGYTF; CDR3nt: TGCAGCGCCCCCATGCAGGACGGCTACTATGGCTACACCTTC
v_gene: TRBV20-1; abundance: .; j_gene: TRBJ2-2; d_gene: .; CDR3aa: CSAIQSWNTGELFF; CDR3nt: TGCAGTGCTATACAGAGTTGGAATACCGGGGAGCTGTTTTTT
v_gene: TRBV9; abundance: many; j_gene: TRBJ1-1; d_gene: TRBD1; CDR3aa: CASSVVETGPEAFF; CDR3nt: TGTGCCAGCAGCGTAGTTGAGACAGGGCCTGAAGCTTTCTTT